This T cell receptor (beta chain) is from a study of T cells after yellow fever vaccination. TCRdb redid the calling of the 5' RACE reads with MiXCR, one entry per CDR3 protein. This table has more than 250,000 distinct CDR3 sequences, around 7% appearing once. In germline, CDR1 is SGHRS, CDR2 YFSETQ. V lost 7 bases and J lost 7, with 20 bases in between. This CDR3 has 14 residues. Notes on the study in general: Any FACS-sorted repertoire could hold abundant clonotypes that contaminate it from the bulk population.

Note on this clonotype: Its target is not known.

V usage is TRBV5-1 and J usage is TRBJ1-2; the D gene is possibly TRBD1 (6 bases). This sequence originates from a man aged 18 to 30 who received the YFV17D yellow fever vaccine. The material was PBMCs, obtained roughly 45 days after the first yellow fever vaccination. CDR3 protein: CASVGGGDGSGYTF. The CDR3 nucleotides are TGCGCCAGCGTGGGTGGGGGCGACGGCTCTGGCTACACCTTC.